These T cell receptor beta chains were read from a single sample in a study of T cell responses to AZD1222 COVID-19 vaccine. TCRdb's table, derived via immunoSEQ multiplex PCR, lists solely in-frame clones and lacks some. The sample contains 110,000 to 150,000 clones, more than 70% of which appear only once. The input for sequencing was peripheral blood, taken 28 days after the second AZD1222 dose. These receptors were taken from an adult who received the AZD1222 COVID-19 vaccine. Both conserved end residues are trimmed from each CDR3. Each record gives: V gene, CDR3 protein.

V gene: TRBV11-2
CDR3 protein: ASSSSGDTGELF

V gene: TRBV3-1/TRBV3-2
CDR3 protein: ASSLSENTEAF

V gene: TRBV15
CDR3 protein: ATSRDGTGLPYT

V gene: TRBV28
CDR3 protein: ASREQGGSYNSPLH

V gene: TRBV7-3
CDR3 protein: ASSFPARAGELF

V gene: TRBV27
CDR3 protein: ASRGNRANTGELF

V gene: TRBV9
CDR3 protein: ASSERGTDGNEQF

V gene: TRBV9
CDR3 protein: ASSGRDGGGYT

V gene: TRBV7-2
CDR3 protein: ASSSQGMVTDTQY

V gene: TRBV9
CDR3 protein: ASSALAGGPTDTQY

V gene: TRBV7-9
CDR3 protein: ASSSRGDTIY

V gene: TRBV2
CDR3 protein: ASSASSGGSEAF

V gene: TRBV28
CDR3 protein: ASSRGSLNIQY

V gene: TRBV3-1/TRBV3-2
CDR3 protein: ASSQSQNGYT